This TCR beta chain was sequenced in a study of blood T cell repertoires in COVID-19. Across the study: T cells, B-cell-depleted T cells, or PBMCs provided the cDNA or gDNA that served as material.

Germline V gives CDR1 SGDLS, CDR2 YYNGEE. The CDR3 covers 14 residues. With 4 bases clipped from V and 7 bases from J, the junction kept 6 bases outside the gene matches. The table came from immunoSEQ multiplex PCR; TCRdb's copy has only in-frame clones and leaves some out. The sample consists of 130,000 or so clones, about four fifths of them appearing once. The clonotype originates from a man younger than 45 who had recovered from COVID-19. Specimen: PBMCs or T cells enriched from blood (not recorded which). V is TRBV9 and J is TRBJ1-5; 9 bases line up with TRBD1. CDR3 in DNA: TGTGCCAGCAGCAAGGGACAGGGTGGACAGCCCCAGCATTTT. This codes for CASSKGQGGQPQHF.